Listed here is a single TCR beta chain. The data derive from a study of blood T cell repertoires in COVID-19. About the study: Italy, Spain and the United States were the sources of the convalescent and acute COVID-19 samples. PBMCs, B-cell-depleted T cells, or T cells provided the cDNA or gDNA that made up the material.

Enrolment of Seattle patients took place during active infection, and they were followed longitudinally. In the original workflow: Amplification from reference gene primers served as the basis for estimated nucleated cell counts. Sequencing was performed with immunoSEQ multiplex PCR; in TCRdb, only in-frame clones are kept and a portion is missing. From that table come the V and J calls and clone size; the DNA was used to work out D and trimming. The data contain about 430,000 clones, 70% to 90% of them singletons. The sequence was collected from a man between 18 and 35 years old with COVID-19, enrolled during active disease. Sequences were obtained from peripheral blood.

This CDR3 is CASSAGTSEREQFF. The CDR3 coding sequence is TGTGCCAGCTCAGCCGGGACTAGCGAAAGAGAGCAGTTCTTC. J is TRBJ2-1 and V is TRBV18, with 10 positions matching TRBD2. This CDR3 has 14 residues. Germline V gene sequence: CDR1 KGHSH, CDR2 LQKENI. V shed 5 bases, J shed 10 bases, and the junction held 8 bases outside the gene matches.